Each of the 24 T cell receptor beta chains below was sequenced from the same sample in a study of blood T cell repertoires in COVID-19. Measured with immunoSEQ multiplex PCR; TCRdb has only the in-frame clones, and not every one. The sample has roughly 150,000 clones, about 83% seen once. Sequenced sample: peripheral blood. The receptors originated from a woman in her sixties or seventies who had recovered from COVID-19.

The chain carries TRBV5-4 and TRBJ2-7, with a possible D match to TRBD1 (6 bases). The V gene's germline CDR1 is SGHNT and CDR2 YYREEE (reference sequence). The V end lost 4 bases, the J end lost 2 bases, and 13 bases lay between the germline ends. The CDR3 extends over 14 amino acids. CDR3 sequence: CASSPRDTPYEQYF. The CDR3 coding sequence is TGTGCCAGCAGCCCCCGGGACACTCCCTACGAGCAGTACTTC.

The CDR3 sequence is CATPTGNREKLFF. The CDR3, as DNA: TGTGCCACCCCAACAGGGAATAGGGAAAAACTGTTTTTT. V is TRBV3-1 (or the pseudogene TRBV3-2) and J is TRBJ1-4, with D possibly matching TRBD1 (6 bases). Germline assignment: CDR1 LGHDT and CDR2 YNNKEL (reference sequence). The CDR3 runs 13 residues. With 10 bases removed from V and 8 bases from J, the gap between germline ends came to 17 bases.

The gene calls are TRBV10-3 and TRBJ1-4; tentatively, D is TRBD1 (6 bases). V was pared by 4 bases and J by 8 bases, with 8 bases between. The CDR3 consists of 12 residues. The germline V gene has CDR1 ENHRY and CDR2 SYGVKD. CDR3 region: CAISGTDEKLFF. The CDR3 nucleotides read TGTGCCATCAGTGGGACAGACGAAAAACTGTTTTTT.

The table lists this clone with a count of one. V and J are TRBV29-1 and TRBJ1-2; the match to TRBD1 covers 9 bases. Germline V gives CDR1 SQVTM, CDR2 ANQGSEA. V trimming: 3 bases; J trimming: 4 bases; junction bases outside the gene matches: 9. The CDR3 length is 15 residues. CDR3 bases: TGCAGCGTTGACGGTGGGACAGGGCATCGCTATGGCTACACCTTC. Protein: CSVDGGTGHRYGYTF.

This CDR3 reads CASRLAATSYNEQFF. CDR3 DNA sequence: TGTGCCAGCAGGCTAGCGGCCACCTCCTACAATGAGCAGTTCTTC. The genes are TRBV6-5 and TRBJ2-1; 7 nucleotides match TRBD2. J was trimmed by 0 bases and V by 6 bases; bases with no gene match: 5. The CDR3 extends over 15 amino acids. The germline V gene encodes CDR1 MNHEY and CDR2 SVGAGI.

The V and J genes are TRBV3-1 (or the pseudogene TRBV3-2) and TRBJ1-1, with D possibly matching TRBD1 (5 bases). The CDR3 sequence is 15 residues long. Germline loops: CDR1 LGHDT, CDR2 YNNKEL (reference sequence). Trimming removed 4 bases at V and 1 base at J, with 13 bases between. DNA for the CDR3: TGTGCCAGCAGCCGGACGGCGGGGGGGAACACTGAAGCTTTCTTT. Encoded protein: CASSRTAGGNTEAFF.

The J gene is TRBJ2-7, the V gene TRBV3-1 (or the pseudogene TRBV3-2); 7 nucleotides agree with TRBD1. V shed 1 base and J 4 bases; nucleotides not matched to a gene: 7. This CDR3 has 15 residues. Germline values: CDR1 LGHDT, CDR2 YNNKEL (reference sequence). The CDR3 DNA sequence: TGTGCCAGCAGCCAAGGAAGGGGGCTGGCGTACGAGCAGTACTTC. It is translated as CASSQGRGLAYEQYF.

This chain uses TRBV20-1 with TRBJ1-6; maybe TRBD1 (5 bases). Germline V gives CDR1 DFQATT, CDR2 SNEGSKA (reference sequence). Trimming removed 6 bases at V and 16 bases at J, with 13 bases between. The CDR3 sequence is 10 residues long. CDR3 nucleotide sequence: TGCAGTGCCCCCTGGGGCCAACTCCACTTT. Its protein is CSAPWGQLHF.

This clone was seen a few times. This chain links TRBV3-1 (or the pseudogene TRBV3-2) with TRBJ1-2; D may be TRBD1 (5 bases). This CDR3 region has 13 residues. V was pared by 3 bases and J by 2 bases, with 7 bases between. CDR1 and CDR2 from the germline V gene are LGHDT and YNNKEL (reference sequence). CDR3 nucleotides: TGTGCCAGCAGCCAGCGGGGGAACTATGGCTACACCTTC. Its protein product is CASSQRGNYGYTF.

The chain couples TRBV19 to TRBJ1-5; D gene unclear. Trimming left V 5 bases short and J 6 bases short, with 20 bases between. Germline assignment: CDR1 LNHDA and CDR2 SQIVND (reference sequence). The CDR3 loop spans 16 amino acids. In DNA form, the CDR3 reads TGTGCCAGTAGTGCTGGAGCCCTAGGAGCGGCTCAGCCCCAGCATTTT. This encodes CASSAGALGAAQPQHF.

The chain recombines TRBV7-2 with TRBJ2-7; possible D gene TRBD1, 5 bases. V was trimmed by 1 base and J by 2 bases, leaving 6 bases between them. Looked up from germline, CDR1 is SGHTA and CDR2 is FQGNSA. CDR3 length equals 13 residues. For the CDR3, the DNA is TGTGCCAGCAGCTTAGGGGGCCCCTACGAGCAGTACTTC. It is translated as CASSLGGPYEQYF.

This clone was seen more than once but under ten times. This rearrangement joins TRBV24-1 to TRBJ2-7, with D tentatively TRBD2 (5 bases). The CDR3 runs 13 residues. Germline lookup yields CDR1 KGHDR and CDR2 SFDVKD. The germline V and J ends were trimmed by 3 bases and 6 bases, with 11 bases remaining between them. The DNA for the CDR3 is TGTGCCACCAGTGATCCGCCGGGATCCGAGCAGTACTTC. This encodes CATSDPPGSEQYF.

The rearrangement links TRBV5-1 to TRBJ2-1; 14 bases map to TRBD2. Germline CDR1 reads SGHRS; CDR2 reads YFSETQ. With 0 bases clipped from V and 1 base from J, the junction kept 18 bases outside the gene matches. The CDR3 is 23 residues long. The CDR3 loop is CASSLAGQGKGLAGVGSYNEQFF. The CDR3 nucleotides read TGCGCCAGCAGCTTGGCCGGCCAGGGGAAGGGACTAGCGGGAGTGGGGTCCTACAATGAGCAGTTCTTC.

The rearrangement links TRBV7-2 to TRBJ2-6; maybe TRBD1 (5 bases). The V gene's germline CDR1 is SGHTA and CDR2 FQGNSA. The germline V and J ends were trimmed by 5 bases and 2 bases, with 16 bases remaining between them. This CDR3 has 17 amino acids. The CDR3 bases are TGTGCCAGCAGCCCCGCCCTGCAGGGCGCTGGGGCCAACGTCCTGACTTTC. It codes for CASSPALQGAGANVLTF.

This clone was picked up one time. The chain links TRBV6-5 to TRBJ1-4; a possible D gene is TRBD1 (5 bases). CDR3 length: 15 amino acids. CDR1 is MNHEY and CDR2 is SVGAGI in the germline V gene. V lost 0 bases to trimming and J lost 6 bases, with 11 bases between them. This CDR3 reads CASSYSIQGHEKLFF. CDR3 in DNA: TGTGCCAGCAGTTACTCGATCCAGGGCCATGAAAAACTGTTTTTT.

CDR3 sequence (DNA): TGCGCCAGCAGCACAACAGGGAACACTGAAGCTTTCTTT. As protein: CASSTTGNTEAFF. The chain recombines TRBV5-1 with TRBJ1-1; D possibly corresponds to TRBD1 (5 bases). This CDR3 is 13 amino acids long. The germline CDR1 and CDR2 sequences are SGHRS and YFSETQ. V gave up 4 bases and J gave up 1 base, with 8 bases separating them.

The chain uses TRBV29-1 and TRBJ1-1, with TRBD1 identical over 12 bases. Germline loops: CDR1 SQVTM, CDR2 ANQGSEA. The CDR3 extends over 17 amino acids. The junction had 12 bases not matched to a gene; V was cut back by 7 bases and J by 0 bases. The CDR3 coding sequence is TGCAGCGCCCCGTTGGGGACAGGGGGCACCATGAACACTGAAGCTTTCTTT. Translation: CSAPLGTGGTMNTEAFF.

The sample holds one count of this clone. V and J are TRBV6-2 or TRBV6-3 and TRBJ2-2; no clear D. V lost 7 bases, J lost 6 bases, and 12 bases lay in between. CDR1 and CDR2 from the germline V gene are MNHEY and SVGEGT. CDR3 size: 13 residues. As DNA, the CDR3 is TGTGCCAGCATCCCCAATACAGCCGGGGAGCTGTTTTTT. This translates into CASIPNTAGELFF.

The count of this clone is one. This chain joins TRBV6-6 and TRBJ1-2; unclear D gene. This CDR3 is built from 13 residues. Per the germline V gene, CDR1 is MNHNY and CDR2 is SVGAGI (reference sequence). The V and J ends lost 6 bases and 2 bases respectively, with 10 bases between them. The CDR3 DNA follows: TGTGCCAGCAGCGAACAGCTGAACTATGGCTACACCTTC. Translation: CASSEQLNYGYTF.

The chain combines TRBV28 with TRBJ1-1; TRBD1 matches at 7 bases. Per germline, CDR1 MDHEN and CDR2 SYDVKM. V shed 3 bases, J shed 11 bases, and the junction held 12 bases outside the gene matches. This CDR3 contains 14 residues. As DNA, the CDR3 is TGTGCCAGCAGTTTCGTCGACAGACAGGGTTTCGCTTTCTTT. Amino acid sequence: CASSFVDRQGFAFF.

The chain employs TRBV18 and TRBJ2-1; weak D call: TRBD2 (7 bases). CDR1 and CDR2 (germline): KGHSH, LQKENI. The V gene lost 4 bases and the J gene lost 5 bases, with 18 bases spanning the gap. CDR3 size: 16 residues. The CDR3, as DNA: TGTGCCAGCTCACGGGGTCGGGGGGCTTTGGACAATGAGCAGTTCTTC. This codes for CASSRGRGALDNEQFF.

This clone appeared a single time. This chain's CDR3 is CAWSRDRYSYEQYF. The DNA for the CDR3 is TGTGCCTGGAGTAGGGACAGGTACTCCTACGAGCAGTACTTC. The chain combines TRBV30 with TRBJ2-7, with 8 bases matching TRBD1. The CDR3 sequence is 14 residues long. Trimming cost V 2 bases and J 0 bases; bases outside gene matches: 3. The V gene's germline CDR1 is GTSNPN and CDR2 SVGIG (reference sequence).

V and J are TRBV5-1 and TRBJ2-3, with D perhaps matching TRBD2 (5 bases). CDR3 length: 15 residues. Germline CDR1 SGHRS, CDR2 YFSETQ. The ends were cut back, 1 base at V and 2 bases at J, with 11 bases in the middle. CDR3 sequence reads: CASSLRAGPTDTQYF. The CDR3, as DNA: TGCGCCAGCAGCTTGAGGGCGGGCCCCACAGATACGCAGTATTTT.

This clone was observed once. The chain links TRBV12-2 to TRBJ1-5; TRBD1, the table's D call, was not compared with the DNA. TRBV12-2 is a pseudogene locus. The CDR3 spans 16 residues. In DNA, the CDR3 is TGTGCAAGTCGCAGTACGGGACAGGTGGGGAATCAGCCCCAGCATTTT. The encoded protein is CASRSTGQVGNQPQHF.